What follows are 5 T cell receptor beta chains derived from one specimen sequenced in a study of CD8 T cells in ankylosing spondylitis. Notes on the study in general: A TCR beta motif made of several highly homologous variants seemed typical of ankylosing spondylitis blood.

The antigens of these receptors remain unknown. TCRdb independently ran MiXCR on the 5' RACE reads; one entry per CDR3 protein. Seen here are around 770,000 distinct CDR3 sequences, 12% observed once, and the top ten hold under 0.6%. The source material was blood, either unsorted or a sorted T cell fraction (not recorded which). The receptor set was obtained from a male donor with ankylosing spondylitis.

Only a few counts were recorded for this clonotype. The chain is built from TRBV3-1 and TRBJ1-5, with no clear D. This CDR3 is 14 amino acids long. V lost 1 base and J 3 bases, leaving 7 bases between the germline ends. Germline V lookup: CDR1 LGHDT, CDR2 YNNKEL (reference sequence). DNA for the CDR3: TGTGCCAGCAGCCAAGCTGGGCTCAATCAGCCCCAGCATTTT. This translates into CASSQAGLNQPQHF.

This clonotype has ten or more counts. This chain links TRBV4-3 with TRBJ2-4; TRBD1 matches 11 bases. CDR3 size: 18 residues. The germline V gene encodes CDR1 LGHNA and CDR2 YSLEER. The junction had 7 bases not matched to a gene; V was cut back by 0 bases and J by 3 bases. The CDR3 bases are TGCGCCAGCAGCCAAGACCCCGGACAGGGGGCAGGCAAAAACATTCAGTACTTC. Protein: CASSQDPGQGAGKNIQYF.

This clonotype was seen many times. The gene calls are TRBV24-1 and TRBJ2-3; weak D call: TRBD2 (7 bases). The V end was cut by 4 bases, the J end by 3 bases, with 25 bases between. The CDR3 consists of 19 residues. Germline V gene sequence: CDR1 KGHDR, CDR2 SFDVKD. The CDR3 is CATSDLAGAGAIGTDTQYF. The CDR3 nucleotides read TGTGCCACCAGTGACCTTGCTGGGGCGGGGGCCATCGGGACAGATACGCAGTATTTT.

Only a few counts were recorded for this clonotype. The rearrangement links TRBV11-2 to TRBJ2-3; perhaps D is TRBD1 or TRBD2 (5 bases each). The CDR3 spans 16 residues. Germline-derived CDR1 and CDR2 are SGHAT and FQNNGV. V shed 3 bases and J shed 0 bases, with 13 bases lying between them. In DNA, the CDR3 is TGTGCCAGCAGCTTCGGGACGGTTCTTAGCACAGATACGCAGTATTTT. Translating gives CASSFGTVLSTDTQYF.

The CDR3 region has the DNA TGCAGTGCTAGTCTGGGGACAGGGGGCCTCTACGAGCAGTACTTC. This sequence encodes CSASLGTGGLYEQYF. This chain uses TRBV20-1 with TRBJ2-7, with 12 bases lining up with TRBD1. The germline gives CDR1 DFQATT, CDR2 SNEGSKA (reference sequence). The CDR3 totals 15 residues. With V trimmed by 3 bases and J by 3 bases, 6 bases remained unmatched.